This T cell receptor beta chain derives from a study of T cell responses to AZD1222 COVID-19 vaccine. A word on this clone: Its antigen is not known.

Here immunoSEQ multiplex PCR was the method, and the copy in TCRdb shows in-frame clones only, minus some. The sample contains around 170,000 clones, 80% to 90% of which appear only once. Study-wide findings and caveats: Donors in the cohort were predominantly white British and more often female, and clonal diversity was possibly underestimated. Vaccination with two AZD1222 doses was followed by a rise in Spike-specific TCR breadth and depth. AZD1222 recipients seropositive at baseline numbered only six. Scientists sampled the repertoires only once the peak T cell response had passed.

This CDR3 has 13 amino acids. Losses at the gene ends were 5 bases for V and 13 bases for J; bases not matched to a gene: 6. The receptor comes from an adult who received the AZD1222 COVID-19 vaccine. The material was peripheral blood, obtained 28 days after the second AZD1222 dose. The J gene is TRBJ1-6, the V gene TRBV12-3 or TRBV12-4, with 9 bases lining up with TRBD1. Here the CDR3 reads CASSPGTGWPLHF. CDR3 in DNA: TGTGCCAGCAGTCCCGGGACAGGGTGGCCCCTCCACTTT.